These 20 T cell receptor beta chains came from one sample sequenced in a study of control samples from healthy donors and cancer patients. The repertoire was sequenced with immunoSEQ multiplex PCR; TCRdb's copy has only in-frame clones and lacks some. Among 130,000 or so clones listed, approximately 94% were seen once. The sample was blood. These receptors came from a man aged 40-49 years in good health.

V and J are TRBV18 and TRBJ2-5, with 11 positions matching TRBD1. Germline CDR1 reads KGHSH; CDR2 reads LQKENI. The CDR3 runs to 14 residues. J gave up 6 bases and V 3 bases, and 3 bases lay outside the gene matches. This chain's CDR3 is CASSPGQGAQTQYF. CDR3 nucleotides: TGTGCCAGCTCACCCGGACAGGGGGCACAGACCCAGTACTTC.

This clone was picked up one time. This chain links TRBV3-1 (or the pseudogene TRBV3-2) with TRBJ2-3; D possibly corresponds to TRBD1 (6 bases). There are 15 residues in the CDR3. In germline, CDR1 is LGHDT, CDR2 YNNKEL (reference sequence). The V end lost 1 base, the J end lost 4 bases, and 12 bases lay between the germline ends. The CDR3 reads CASSQGGGVPDTQYF. In DNA, the CDR3 is TGTGCCAGCAGCCAAGGAGGGGGTGTACCAGATACGCAGTATTTT.

Regarding this clone: The sample carries other DNA sequences with the same CDR3. The chain is built from TRBV7-9 and TRBJ2-6; D not certain. From germline, CDR1 is SEHNR and CDR2 FQNEAQ (reference sequence). This CDR3 spans 15 amino acids. V lost 3 bases and J lost 0, with 6 bases in between. CDR3 protein: CASSFAPSGANVLTF. The DNA of the CDR3 is TGTGCCAGCAGCTTCGCACCCTCTGGGGCCAACGTCCTGACTTTC. Variable domain in full (rest from reference TRBV7-9 and TRBJ2-6): DTGVSQNPRHKITKRGQNVTFRCDPISEHNRLYWYRQTLGQGPEFLTYFQNEAQLEKSRLLSDRFSAERPKGSFSTLEIQRTEQGDSAMYLCASSFAPSGANVLTFGAGSRLTVL.

The V and J genes are TRBV25-1 and TRBJ1-6; D possibly corresponds to TRBD1 (5 bases). The CDR3 consists of 15 residues. V lost 4 bases, J lost 3 bases, and 10 bases lay in between. Germline lookup yields CDR1 MGHDK and CDR2 SYGVNS. CDR3 bases: TGTGCCAGCAGTGCCCAGGGAGACTATAATTCACCCCTCCACTTT. Translation gives CASSAQGDYNSPLHF.

The chain employs TRBV7-9 and TRBJ1-1; no definite D call. CDR1 and CDR2 (germline): SEHNR, FQNEAQ (reference sequence). This CDR3 contains 14 residues. Trimming cost V 7 bases and J 4 bases, with 16 bases left between them. The CDR3 coding sequence is TGTGCCAGCAACACATCCCGGTACGGCACTGAAGCTTTCTTT. Protein product: CASNTSRYGTEAFF. The whole variable domain, remainder taken from reference TRBV7-9 and TRBJ1-1, is DTGVSQNPRHKITKRGQNVTFRCDPISEHNRLYWYRQTLGQGPEFLTYFQNEAQLEKSRLLSDRFSAERPKGSFSTLEIQRTEQGDSAMYLCASNTSRYGTEAFFGQGTRLTVV.

The chain joins TRBV10-3 to TRBJ1-5, with a tentative D call TRBD1 (6 bases). V was clipped by 4 bases and J by 2 bases, with 15 bases between them. This CDR3 has 16 residues. Germline V lookup: CDR1 ENHRY, CDR2 SYGVKD. CDR3 bases: TGTGCCATCAGTGGGGACAAAATGGGGGGCAATCAGCCCCAGCATTTT. Residues: CAISGDKMGGNQPQHF.

The chain combines TRBV7-2 with TRBJ1-1, with D uncertain. Germline CDR1 SGHTA, CDR2 FQGNSA. V lost 2 bases, J lost 1 base, and 11 bases lay in between. There are 15 residues in the CDR3. In DNA, the CDR3 is TGTGCCAGCAGCTTAAATGGCGGGGAGAACACTGAAGCTTTCTTT. The encoded protein is CASSLNGGENTEAFF. The variable domain in full, completed from reference TRBV7-2 and TRBJ1-1, reads GAGVSQSPSNKVTEKGKDVELRCDPISGHTALYWYRQSLGQGLEFLIYFQGNSAPDKSGLPSDRFSAERTGGSVSTLTIQRTQQEDSAVYLCASSLNGGENTEAFFGQGTRLTVV.

This sequence joins TRBV7-9 and TRBJ2-7; TRBD2 matches 8 bases. The CDR3 consists of 18 residues. Germline CDR1 SEHNR, CDR2 FQNEAQ (reference sequence). Trimming at V came to 6 bases and at J to 0 bases, leaving 16 bases not matched to a gene. The CDR3 region has the DNA TGTGCCAGCAGTCGCGGGGATGGACCTAGCGGGTCCTCCTACGAGCAGTACTTC. Translation: CASSRGDGPSGSSYEQYF.

The chain carries TRBV5-6 and TRBJ1-1, with a possible D match to TRBD1 (5 bases). Germline CDR1 SGHDT, CDR2 YYEEEE. Trimming took 3 bases from V and 5 from J, leaving 14 bases between them. The length of the CDR3 is 14 residues. CDR3 DNA sequence: TGTGCCAGCAGCTATGGACAATCGGGAACTGAAGCTTTCTTT. Translating it yields CASSYGQSGTEAFF.

V usage is TRBV2 and J usage is TRBJ1-1, with D unresolved. CDR3 length equals 13 residues. V was pared by 4 bases and J by 1 base, with 7 bases between. From germline, CDR1 is SNHLY and CDR2 FYNNEI. CDR3 region: CASSVVRNTEAFF. CDR3 sequence (DNA): TGTGCCAGCAGTGTAGTTAGGAACACTGAAGCTTTCTTT.

The CDR3 DNA reads as TGCGCCAGCAGCCTAGATGGTCGAAGCTTTCAGTACTTC. It encodes CASSLDGRSFQYF. The chain carries TRBV4-1 and TRBJ2-4; D is uncertain. The CDR3 runs 13 residues. Germline CDR1 and CDR2: MGHRA and YSYEKL. V was trimmed by 4 bases and J by 11 bases, leaving 15 bases between them.

The CDR3: CASSEPRTGLNTEAFF. The CDR3 DNA sequence: TGTGCCAGCAGTGAACCCCGGACAGGTTTGAACACTGAAGCTTTCTTT. The rearrangement uses TRBV6-1 and TRBJ1-1; 7 nucleotides agree with TRBD1. V shed 2 bases, J shed 0 bases, and the junction held 6 bases outside the gene matches. Germline V gene data show CDR1 as MNHNS and CDR2 as SASEGT. The CDR3 is 16 amino acids.

The V and J genes are TRBV27 and TRBJ2-2, with no clear D. Germline loops: CDR1 MNHEY, CDR2 SMNVEV (reference sequence). V dropped 0 bases and J dropped 4 bases, with 3 bases sitting between them. The CDR3 contains 13 residues. The CDR3: CASSLSVTGELFF. The CDR3 DNA sequence: TGTGCCAGCAGTTTATCGGTCACCGGGGAGCTGTTTTTT.

This chain's CDR3 is CASSLGNEQFF. The CDR3 coding sequence is TGCGCCAGCAGCTTGGGCAATGAGCAGTTCTTC. The chain links TRBV5-1 to TRBJ2-1; D unclear. The V end was cut by 0 bases, the J end by 6 bases, with 1 base between. CDR3 size: 11 residues. Germline values: CDR1 SGHRS, CDR2 YFSETQ.

The chain combines TRBV5-1 with TRBJ2-1, with D unclear. This CDR3 contains 16 residues. Trimming took 0 bases from V and 0 from J, leaving 10 bases between them. In germline, CDR1 is SGHRS, CDR2 YFSETQ. The CDR3, as DNA: TGCGCCAGCAGCTTGGGGGTCGGAAGCTCCTACAATGAGCAGTTCTTC. Translation: CASSLGVGSSYNEQFF.

The chain employs TRBV12-3 or TRBV12-4 and TRBJ2-3, with D unresolved. This CDR3 has 12 residues. Trimming took 1 base from V and 5 from J, leaving 4 bases between them. CDR3: CASSLVQDTQYF. The CDR3 coding sequence is TGTGCCAGCAGTTTAGTACAAGATACGCAGTATTTT.

As for this clone: One junction end does not reproduce the germline sequence, and a read error may be involved. The chain couples TRBV6-5 to TRBJ1-5; possible D gene TRBD1, 5 bases. The V gene's germline CDR1 is MNHEY and CDR2 SVGAGI. The CDR3 runs 14 residues. The CDR3 sequence: CVSTRGVLHRTQHF. CDR3 DNA: TGTGTCAGCACGCGAGGGGTCCTCCATCGGACCCAGCATTTT.

This sequence joins TRBV5-1 and TRBJ1-1, with D hard to call. The germline V gene has CDR1 SGHRS and CDR2 YFSETQ. The CDR3 extends over 16 amino acids. Trimming left V 0 bases short and J 3 bases short, with 15 bases between. The CDR3 spells CASSLGFSVGDTEAFF. The DNA of the CDR3 is TGCGCCAGCAGCTTGGGTTTTAGTGTTGGAGACACTGAAGCTTTCTTT.

This chain uses TRBV9 with TRBJ1-2; D unresolved. V was clipped by 0 bases and J by 0 bases, with 6 bases between them. Germline V lookup: CDR1 SGDLS, CDR2 YYNGEE. The CDR3 contains 14 residues. CDR3: CASSVGRTNYGYTF. CDR3 DNA sequence: TGTGCCAGCAGCGTAGGAAGGACTAACTATGGCTACACCTTC. The full variable domain, in which reference TRBV9 and TRBJ1-2 provide the parts outside the CDR3, is DSGVTQTPKHLITATGQRVTLRCSPRSGDLSVYWYQQSLDQGLQFLIQYYNGEERAKGNILERFSAQQFPDLHSELNLSSLELGDSALYFCASSVGRTNYGYTFGSGTRLTVV.

This chain joins TRBV28 and TRBJ1-5; unclear D gene. Germline V gene lookup returns CDR1 MDHEN and CDR2 SYDVKM. The CDR3 totals 14 residues. Deletions cut 3 bases from V and 3 bases from J, with 9 bases between. CDR3 residues: CASSLRQYNQPQHF. CDR3 sequence (DNA): TGTGCCAGCAGTTTGAGGCAGTACAATCAGCCCCAGCATTTT.